One TCR beta chain is described in this entry. Per the original methods: How many nucleated cells were present was estimated from reference gene primer amplification. Profiling relied on immunoSEQ multiplex PCR, and the TCRdb table lists in-frame clones only, not all of them. V and J calls plus clone size are reproduced from that table; the DNA served to infer D and trimming. The sample lists 200,000 to 250,000 clones, over 80% occurring once. Trimming removed 7 bases from V and 6 bases from J; junction bases left unmatched: 14. Germline loops: CDR1 MDHEN, CDR2 SYDVKM. The CDR3 has 16 amino acids. This specimen comes from a study of blood T cell repertoires in COVID-19.

The specimen was PBMCs or T cells enriched from blood (not recorded which). J is TRBJ2-3 and V is TRBV28; 9 positions agree with TRBD2. This TCR was recovered from a man aged 50-60 years who had been exposed to COVID-19. This CDR3 is CASTSPAGTSLDTQYF. The CDR3, as DNA: TGTGCCAGCACCTCCCCGGCTGGGACTAGCTTGGATACGCAGTATTTT.